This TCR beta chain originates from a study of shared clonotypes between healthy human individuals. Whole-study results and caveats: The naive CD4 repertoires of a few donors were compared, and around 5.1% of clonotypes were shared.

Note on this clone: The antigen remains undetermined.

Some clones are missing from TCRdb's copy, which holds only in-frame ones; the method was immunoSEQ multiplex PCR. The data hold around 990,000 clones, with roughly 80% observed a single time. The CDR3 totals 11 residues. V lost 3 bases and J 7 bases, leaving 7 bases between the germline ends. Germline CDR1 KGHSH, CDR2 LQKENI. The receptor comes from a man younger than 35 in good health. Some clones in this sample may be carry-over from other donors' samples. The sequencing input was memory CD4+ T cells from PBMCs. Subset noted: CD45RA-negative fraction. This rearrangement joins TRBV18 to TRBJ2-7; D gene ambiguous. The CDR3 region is CASSPDGEQYF. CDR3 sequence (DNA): TGTGCCAGCTCACCGGATGGGGAGCAGTACTTC.